The 20 T cell receptor beta chains below were found in one sample sequenced in a study of T-cell reconstitution after alpha-beta-depleted transplantation in children. The TCRbeta library incorporated unique molecular identifiers. TCRdb used MiXCR to reprocess the PCR reads, holding one entry per CDR3 protein. The sample has more than 200,000 distinct CDR3 sequences, roughly 25% seen once. The specimen comprised PBMCs, sampled before TCRalphabeta/CD19-depleted stem cell transplant. These receptors all come from a girl aged 2 to 10 with Fanconi anemia, due to receive a stem cell transplant.

The chain employs TRBV7-9 and TRBJ2-1; TRBD2 matches 9 bases. The germline gives CDR1 SEHNR, CDR2 FQNEAQ (reference sequence). The CDR3 extends over 16 amino acids. The trim removed 1 base at V and 8 bases at J, leaving 9 bases unmatched. DNA of the CDR3: TGTGCCAGCAGCTTAGGGGTTAGCGGGAGTGATGATGAGCAGTTCTTC. It yields the protein CASSLGVSGSDDEQFF.

This clonotype occurred a few times. The V call is TRBV7-9, the J call TRBJ2-1; D is unresolved. Germline CDR1 SEHNR, CDR2 FQNEAQ (reference sequence). The CDR3 is 10 residues long. Trimming pared 5 bases from V and 7 bases from J, leaving 3 bases between. In DNA, the CDR3 is TGTGCCAGCAGCGGTAATGAGCAGTTCTTC. This encodes CASSGNEQFF.

V and J are TRBV9 and TRBJ2-6; no clear D. The CDR3 is made up of 16 amino acids. V was trimmed by 3 bases and J by 0 bases, leaving 10 bases between them. Germline CDR1 and CDR2: SGDLS and YYNGEE. CDR3 residues: CASSERTDSGANVLTF. As DNA, the CDR3 is TGTGCCAGCAGCGAGAGGACGGACTCTGGGGCCAACGTCCTGACTTTC.

In this sample, this clonotype turned up many times. V and J are TRBV20-1 and TRBJ2-3, with 8 bases matching TRBD2. Germline values: CDR1 DFQATT, CDR2 SNEGSKA (reference sequence). This CDR3 has 17 residues. Trimming at V came to 3 bases and at J to 0 bases, leaving 11 bases not matched to a gene. CDR3 nucleotides: TGCAGTGCTAGTCCCGTAGCGGGGCGTCAAAGCACAGATACGCAGTATTTT. Its translation: CSASPVAGRQSTDTQYF.

This clonotype was observed many times. The CDR3 reads CSVAARLASQQFF. CDR3 nucleotide sequence: TGCAGCGTTGCCGCCCGACTAGCGAGCCAGCAGTTCTTC. The rearrangement joins TRBV29-1 to TRBJ2-1; TRBD2 aligns across 8 bases. The V gene's germline CDR1 is SQVTM and CDR2 ANQGSEA. V gave up 4 bases and J gave up 11 bases; unmatched junction bases: 10. The CDR3 has 13 amino acids.

There are many counts of this clonotype. At one end the junction does not follow the germline gene, possibly because of a read error. The rearrangement joins TRBV7-2 to TRBJ2-4, with 8 bases lining up with TRBD2. CDR3 size: 12 residues. Germline V CDR1 and CDR2: SGHTA, FQGNSA. This CDR3 is CASSLSRTSLHF. CDR3 DNA sequence: TGTGCCAGCAGCTTAAGCAGGACTAGCTTACACTTC.

This clonotype was seen a few times. The chain combines TRBV29-1 with TRBJ2-3, with a tentative D call TRBD1 (6 bases). V gave up 4 bases and J gave up 4 bases, with 15 bases separating them. CDR1 is SQVTM, CDR2 ANQGSEA, per germline. This CDR3 comprises 14 residues. The CDR3: CSVVTGTQPDTQYF. For the CDR3, the DNA is TGCAGCGTTGTAACAGGGACCCAACCAGATACGCAGTATTTT.

This clonotype showed up just a few times. V gene TRBV7-3 combines with J gene TRBJ2-3; 8 bases match TRBD2. CDR3 size: 14 residues. Unmatched junction bases numbered 1, after V lost 5 bases and J lost 0 bases. Germline V gene data show CDR1 as SGHTA and CDR2 as FQGTGA. Written as DNA, the CDR3 is TGTGCCAGCAGCCCTAGCGGGAGCACAGATACGCAGTATTTT. Protein: CASSPSGSTDTQYF.

CDR3 bases: TGTGCCAGTATGGAAGCGGGAGACCCCTACGAGCAGTACTTC. This gives the protein CASMEAGDPYEQYF. This chain connects TRBV28 to TRBJ2-7, with 8 bases identical to TRBD2. From germline, CDR1 is MDHEN and CDR2 SYDVKM. CDR3 size: 14 residues. Unmatched junction bases numbered 9, after V lost 9 bases and J lost 2 bases.

Of note for this clonotype: An end of the junction does not agree with germline; a read error may underlie this. The rearrangement uses TRBV20-1 and TRBJ2-1, with 9 bases fitting TRBD2. Germline V gives CDR1 DFQATT, CDR2 SNEGSKA (reference sequence). This CDR3 contains 16 residues. The CDR3 protein is CSARDQTSGSYNEQFF. The CDR3 nucleotides read TGCAGTGCGAGAGACCAGACTAGCGGCTCCTACAATGAGCAGTTCTTC.

Many counts were recorded for this clonotype. V and J are TRBV12-3 or TRBV12-4 and TRBJ2-1, with D unclear. V gave up 3 bases and J gave up 10 bases, with 7 bases separating them. This CDR3 has 11 amino acids. CDR3 sequence reads: CASSFVGEQFF. DNA of the CDR3: TGTGCCAGCAGTTTTGTGGGCGAGCAGTTCTTC.

In DNA, the CDR3 is TGCAGCGTCAACCGACAGGGGGGGAACTACGAGCAGTACTTC. It encodes CSVNRQGGNYEQYF. The chain recombines TRBV29-1 with TRBJ2-7; TRBD1 matches at 9 bases. This CDR3 region has 14 residues. The ends lost 6 bases at V and 3 bases at J; junction bases unmatched: 9. The germline gives CDR1 SQVTM, CDR2 ANQGSEA.

The chain links TRBV20-1 to TRBJ2-2, with TRBD1 matching 9 bases. The junction had 9 bases not matched to a gene; V was cut back by 2 bases and J by 5 bases. Germline V gene sequence: CDR1 DFQATT, CDR2 SNEGSKA (reference sequence). The CDR3 covers 16 residues. CDR3 amino acids: CSARHPGTGWTGELFF. The CDR3 nucleotides are TGCAGTGCTAGACATCCCGGGACAGGGTGGACCGGGGAGCTGTTTTTT.

This clonotype has ten or more counts. The V gene is TRBV5-6, the J gene TRBJ2-3; D not certain. Per the germline V gene, CDR1 is SGHDT and CDR2 is YYEEEE. The length of the CDR3 is 14 residues. Trimming cost V 0 bases and J 3 bases, with 8 bases left between them. The DNA of the CDR3 is TGTGCCAGCAGCTTGGTTTATGGGACAGATACGCAGTATTTT. Amino acid sequence: CASSLVYGTDTQYF.

This rearrangement joins TRBV10-3 to TRBJ2-7; weak D call: TRBD2 (7 bases). V lost 6 bases and J lost 1, with 22 bases in between. Germline CDR1 reads ENHRY; CDR2 reads SYGVKD. This CDR3 spans 17 amino acids. The CDR3 spells CAIRGSGGGLRSYEQYF. Written as DNA, the CDR3 is TGTGCCATCAGAGGCTCTGGCGGGGGCCTTAGATCCTACGAGCAGTACTTC.

The V and J genes are TRBV30 and TRBJ1-1, with no clear D. The V and J ends lost 0 bases and 3 bases respectively, with 8 bases between them. CDR3 length: 13 amino acids. CDR1 and CDR2 from the germline V gene are GTSNPN and SVGIG (reference sequence). The CDR3 coding sequence is TGTGCCTGGAGTGTACCCGGGTACACTGAAGCTTTCTTT. Amino acids: CAWSVPGYTEAFF. The entire variable domain, with the rest obtained from reference TRBV30 and TRBJ1-1, is as follows: SQTIHQWPATLVQPVGSPLSLECTVEGTSNPNLYWYRQAAGRGLQLLFYSVGIGQISSEVPQNLSASRPQDRQFILSSKKLLLSDSGFYLCAWSVPGYTEAFFGQGTRLTVV.

The DNA for the CDR3 is TGCAGTGCTAGAGCCGGGATTCCCAATCAGCCCCAGCATTTT. As protein: CSARAGIPNQPQHF. The rearrangement links TRBV20-1 to TRBJ1-5; D is unclear. Trimming took 1 base from V and 3 from J, leaving 10 bases between them. The CDR3 runs 14 residues. The germline V gene encodes CDR1 DFQATT and CDR2 SNEGSKA (reference sequence).

A few counts support this clonotype. The chain joins TRBV24-1 to TRBJ1-1; D perhaps matches TRBD1 (5 bases). V lost 7 bases and J lost 3, with 14 bases in between. This CDR3 region has 14 residues. Looked up from germline, CDR1 is KGHDR and CDR2 is SFDVKD. Here the CDR3 reads CATRGDDRHTEAFF. The CDR3 nucleotides read TGTGCCACCAGAGGGGACGACAGACACACTGAAGCTTTCTTT.

The rearrangement joins TRBV20-1 to TRBJ2-1; no clear D. The CDR3 has 17 residues. Trimming took 0 bases from V and 0 from J, leaving 15 bases between them. CDR1 is DFQATT and CDR2 is SNEGSKA in the germline V gene (reference sequence). CDR3 nucleotide sequence: TGCAGTGCTAGAGATTACAAGGAACCTTACTCCTACAATGAGCAGTTCTTC. This sequence encodes CSARDYKEPYSYNEQFF.

In its sample, this clonotype was seen many times. The chain uses TRBV28 and TRBJ2-3; the match to TRBD1 covers 8 bases. This CDR3 comprises 17 residues. V dropped 1 base and J dropped 3; count of bases not matched to a gene: 9. Germline CDR1 is MDHEN and CDR2 is SYDVKM. In DNA form, the CDR3 reads TGTGCCAGCAGTTTATCCCCGGACAGGGTAGGGACAGATACGCAGTATTTT. This encodes CASSLSPDRVGTDTQYF.